Below are 24 T cell receptor beta chains sequenced from a single sample in a study of CD8+ T cells in alopecia areata. Treatment reported: oral pan-JAK inhibitor, 5-10 mg twice daily. Extracted from the samples, RNA was reverse transcribed into cDNA to serve as the sequencing template. The assay was immunoSEQ multiplex PCR, and TCRdb's table has in-frame clones only and misses some. This repertoire shows 200,000 or so clones, roughly 50% found once; its top ten account for about 5.5%. This sample comprised CD4+ T cells sorted from blood, obtained at week 24, from a patient treated with tofacitinib. Receptors originate from a human donor with alopecia areata.

The rearrangement joins TRBV7-2 to TRBJ1-2; 11 nucleotides align to TRBD1. V was pared by 5 bases and J by 5 bases, with 4 bases of the junction left unmatched. This CDR3 is built from 14 residues. The V gene's germline CDR1 is SGHTA and CDR2 FQGNSA. DNA of the CDR3: TGTGCCAGCAGCCCGGACAGGGGGCGGTATGGCTACACCTTC. This sequence encodes CASSPDRGRYGYTF.

The rearrangement links TRBV5-1 to TRBJ2-1; TRBD2 matches at 7 bases. The CDR3 has 13 amino acids. With V trimmed by 5 bases and J by 6 bases, 5 bases remained unmatched. Germline assignment: CDR1 SGHRS and CDR2 YFSETQ. The CDR3 loop reads CASRREGLNEQFF. The DNA for the CDR3 is TGCGCCAGCAGGAGGGAGGGCCTCAATGAGCAGTTCTTC. Looking up the rest from reference TRBV5-1 and TRBJ2-1 gives the full variable domain: KAGVTQTPRYLIKTRGQQVTLSCSPISGHRSVSWYQQTPGQGLQFLFEYFSETQRNKGNFPGRFSGRQFSNSRSEMNVSTLELGDSALYLCASRREGLNEQFFGPGTRLTVL.

The V and J genes are TRBV18 and TRBJ2-1; possible D gene TRBD1, 6 bases. V was shortened by 3 bases and J by 9 bases, with 12 bases between the two germline ends. CDR3 length equals 13 residues. Germline assignment: CDR1 KGHSH and CDR2 LQKENI. The DNA for the CDR3 is TGTGCCAGCTCACCGACAGGACTGGCTGAGCAGTTCTTC. It specifies CASSPTGLAEQFF.

The V and J genes are TRBV7-8 and TRBJ2-3; D not resolved. With 2 bases removed from V and 1 base from J, the gap between germline ends came to 7 bases. CDR1 is SGHVS, CDR2 FQNEAQ, per germline. The CDR3 has 14 residues. The CDR3, as DNA: TGTGCCAGCAGCTTAACCCGGGGCACAGATACGCAGTATTTT. Translated: CASSLTRGTDTQYF.

In its sample, this clone was seen once. V and J are TRBV20-1 and TRBJ2-1, with D perhaps TRBD2 (6 bases). The CDR3 length is 11 residues. Germline V gene data show CDR1 as DFQATT and CDR2 as SNEGSKA (reference sequence). V dropped 4 bases and J dropped 10 bases, with 11 bases sitting between them. The CDR3 spells CSAKRAREQFF. The CDR3 coding sequence is TGCAGTGCTAAGCGGGCCAGGGAGCAGTTCTTC.

The chain recombines TRBV9 with TRBJ1-1; D gene uncertain. V dropped 5 bases and J dropped 6 bases, with 14 bases sitting between them. The CDR3 is 13 residues long. Germline-derived CDR1 and CDR2 are SGDLS and YYNGEE. The CDR3 here is CASSVGGRAEAFF. The DNA of the CDR3 is TGTGCCAGCAGTGTCGGTGGTAGGGCTGAAGCTTTCTTT.

The chain recombines TRBV29-1 with TRBJ1-1; D may be TRBD1 (6 bases). CDR1 is SQVTM and CDR2 is ANQGSEA in the germline V gene. CDR3 length: 13 residues. V was trimmed by 6 bases and J by 2 bases, leaving 13 bases between them. CDR3 coding DNA: TGCAGCGTGGAACAGGGATTTAACACTGAAGCTTTCTTT. It translates to CSVEQGFNTEAFF. Filled out from reference TRBV29-1 and TRBJ1-1, the complete variable domain reads SAVISQKPSRDICQRGTSLTIQCQVDSQVTMMFWYRQQPGQSLTLIATANQGSEATYESGFVIDKFPISRPNLTFSTLTVSNMSPEDSSIYLCSVEQGFNTEAFFGQGTRLTVV.

The chain carries TRBV23-1 and TRBJ1-5, with 9 nucleotides matching TRBD1. TRBV23-1 is given ORF status, its function remaining uncertain. The CDR3 sequence is 15 residues long. Trimming at V came to 6 bases and at J to 9 bases, leaving 12 bases not matched to a gene. In nucleotides, the CDR3 is TGCGCCAGCAGCCAGAATGACAGGGGGAGGACGCCCCAGCATTTT. Its protein product is CASSQNDRGRTPQHF.

The rearrangement links TRBV7-7 to TRBJ2-1; maybe TRBD1 (5 bases). From germline, CDR1 is SSHAT and CDR2 FNYEAQ (reference sequence). Trimming removed 6 bases at V and 8 bases at J, with 17 bases between. The CDR3 length is 14 residues. DNA of the CDR3: TGTGCCAGCAGTCCGAATGGGTGGGGCCATGAGCAGTTCTTC. Amino acids: CASSPNGWGHEQFF.

This chain uses TRBV29-1 with TRBJ2-7; D is perhaps TRBD2 (7 bases). The CDR3 runs to 12 residues. V was trimmed by 7 bases and J by 3 bases, leaving 13 bases between them. Germline values: CDR1 SQVTM, CDR2 ANQGSEA. The CDR3 DNA reads as TGCAGCGCCGGAGGGGGGGACTACGAGCAGTACTTC. This sequence encodes CSAGGGDYEQYF.

This clone has more than one count but fewer than ten. The V gene is TRBV25-1, the J gene TRBJ1-5; 8 bases map to TRBD1. The V gene end was trimmed by 4 bases and the J gene end by 3 bases; junction bases not matched to a gene: 5. The germline CDR1 and CDR2 sequences are MGHDK and SYGVNS. CDR3 length equals 15 residues. The CDR3 protein is CASSARTGPNQPQHF. In DNA, the CDR3 is TGTGCCAGCAGTGCCCGGACAGGGCCCAATCAGCCCCAGCATTTT.

This clone was detected a few times. V is TRBV5-1 and J is TRBJ1-4; TRBD1 matches at 9 bases. This CDR3 has 15 residues. V lost 4 bases and J lost 5; bases outside the gene matches: 6. The germline gives CDR1 SGHRS, CDR2 YFSETQ. The chain's CDR3 is CASSTSGTGNEKLFF. The CDR3 region has the DNA TGCGCCAGCAGCACCTCCGGGACAGGGAATGAAAAACTGTTTTTT. The entire variable domain, with the rest obtained from reference TRBV5-1 and TRBJ1-4, is as follows: KAGVTQTPRYLIKTRGQQVTLSCSPISGHRSVSWYQQTPGQGLQFLFEYFSETQRNKGNFPGRFSGRQFSNSRSEMNVSTLELGDSALYLCASSTSGTGNEKLFFGSGTQLSVL.

This clone was picked up one time. The chain combines TRBV27 with TRBJ1-1, with 10 positions matching TRBD1. Germline V gene lookup returns CDR1 MNHEY and CDR2 SMNVEV (reference sequence). J lost 2 bases, V lost 6 bases, and 6 bases had no gene match. The CDR3 sequence is 15 residues long. The CDR3 is CASSFGDRGNTEAFF. CDR3 nucleotides: TGTGCCAGCAGCTTCGGGGACAGGGGCAACACTGAAGCTTTCTTT.

This clone has a single count. The chain carries TRBV5-4 and TRBJ1-2; 9 bases are shared with TRBD1. V gave up 7 bases and J gave up 1 base; unmatched junction bases: 5. The germline V gene has CDR1 SGHNT and CDR2 YYREEE (reference sequence). The length of the CDR3 is 14 residues. CDR3 residues: CASLEGQGNYGYTF. The DNA for the CDR3 is TGTGCCAGCCTAGAGGGACAGGGTAACTATGGCTACACCTTC.

This clone showed up just a few times. The chain employs TRBV29-1 and TRBJ2-2, with D perhaps TRBD2 (5 bases). The CDR3 spans 16 residues. CDR1 SQVTM and CDR2 ANQGSEA come from the germline V gene. V lost 6 bases, J lost 0 bases, and 17 bases lay in between. CDR3 nucleotide sequence: TGCAGCGTCCGGCTACGTAGCGCATCGAACACCGGGGAGCTGTTTTTT. It is translated as CSVRLRSASNTGELFF.

Of note for this clone: Other nucleotide sequences in the sample specify the same CDR3. The genes are TRBV2 and TRBJ2-2; D ambiguous. Looked up from germline, CDR1 is SNHLY and CDR2 is FYNNEI. CDR3 size: 11 residues. With 6 bases removed from V and 6 bases from J, the gap between germline ends came to 5 bases. The CDR3 DNA reads TGTGCCAGCAGGGACCCCGGGGAGCTGTTTTTT. Protein: CASRDPGELFF. Using reference TRBV2 and TRBJ2-2 for the parts outside the CDR3, the full variable domain is EPEVTQTPSHQVTQMGQEVILRCVPISNHLYFYWYRQILGQKVEFLVSFYNNEISEKSEIFDDQFSVERPDGSNFTLKIRSTKLEDSAMYFCASRDPGELFFGEGSRLTVL.

The chain recombines TRBV6-5 with TRBJ1-2, with 7 bases fitting TRBD1. Germline lookup yields CDR1 MNHEY and CDR2 SVGAGI. Unmatched junction bases numbered 6, after V lost 2 bases and J lost 3 bases. The CDR3 is 15 amino acids. The CDR3 DNA sequence: TGTGCCAGCAGTTACGGGGAGACAGGGCACTATGGCTACACCTTC. Translating it yields CASSYGETGHYGYTF.

This clone has just a few counts. The rearrangement uses TRBV30 and TRBJ1-5; perhaps TRBD1 as D (5 bases). Germline loops: CDR1 GTSNPN, CDR2 SVGIG (reference sequence). The CDR3 has 16 amino acids. The ends were cut back, 1 base at V and 2 bases at J, with 15 bases in the middle. The CDR3, as DNA: TGTGCCTGGAGTGCCCGGGACCTTCGGGGCAATCAGCCCCAGCATTTT. Translated: CAWSARDLRGNQPQHF.

This clone has a handful of counts. This chain links TRBV29-1 with TRBJ1-2, with D perhaps matching TRBD1 (6 bases). This CDR3 has 11 residues. Per the germline V gene, CDR1 is SQVTM and CDR2 is ANQGSEA. V dropped 3 bases and J dropped 6 bases, with 8 bases sitting between them. The CDR3 nucleotides are TGCAGCGTTGAGGGGGGCGATGGCTACACCTTC. Its protein is CSVEGGDGYTF.

This clone came up a few times. The J gene is TRBJ2-3, the V gene TRBV7-2; TRBD2 matches at 7 bases. Germline values: CDR1 SGHTA, CDR2 FQGNSA. The CDR3 consists of 12 residues. The J segment lost 6 bases and the V segment lost 7 bases, leaving 4 bases of the junction unmatched. This CDR3 is CASTYGGDTQYF. Written as DNA, the CDR3 is TGTGCCAGCACCTACGGGGGGGATACGCAGTATTTT.

V and J are TRBV4-3 and TRBJ1-1; TRBD1 agrees at 11 bases. V was pared by 2 bases and J by 5 bases, with 4 bases of the junction left unmatched. Germline V gene sequence: CDR1 LGHNA, CDR2 YSLEER. CDR3 length equals 15 residues. The CDR3 region has the DNA TGCGCCAGCAGCCAACTCGGGACAGGGGGGACTGAAGCTTTCTTT. Its protein product is CASSQLGTGGTEAFF.

V and J are TRBV6-6 and TRBJ2-1; 7 positions agree with TRBD2. CDR1 MNHNY and CDR2 SVGAGI come from the germline V gene (reference sequence). CDR3 size: 12 residues. V was pared by 7 bases and J by 4 bases, with 1 base of the junction left unmatched. The CDR3 loop is CASNGGYNEQFF. The CDR3 DNA follows: TGTGCCAGCAACGGGGGGTACAATGAGCAGTTCTTC.

The chain recombines TRBV15 with TRBJ1-2, with D possibly TRBD1 on 5 matching bases. The germline V gene encodes CDR1 LNHNV and CDR2 YYDKDF (reference sequence). The V and J ends lost 1 base and 3 bases respectively, with 12 bases between them. This CDR3 has 15 residues. The chain's CDR3 is CATSRGRGADYGYTF. The CDR3 coding sequence is TGTGCCACCAGCAGAGGAAGGGGCGCAGACTATGGCTACACCTTC.

This clone was detected only once. The chain links TRBV2 to TRBJ1-5, with 7 bases lining up with TRBD1. The V segment lost 6 bases and the J segment 4 bases; nucleotides outside the gene matches: 9. The length of the CDR3 is 15 residues. Per the germline V gene, CDR1 is SNHLY and CDR2 is FYNNEI. Here the CDR3 reads CASRPDRVRNQPQHF. DNA for the CDR3: TGTGCCAGCAGACCCGACAGGGTCCGAAATCAGCCCCAGCATTTT.